This T cell receptor beta chain was identified during a study of T cell clonotyping in hematopoietic cell transplantation. Whole-study results and caveats: Pathologically expanded recipient clonotypes increased progressively from day 30 to day 180 as diversity fell. Few recipient clonotypes overlapped donors; over 95% were de novo at given depth.

Recipient blood drawn about 28 days pretransplant and days 30, 100, 180 after. Only one count was recorded for this clone. Its antigen is not known. The germline gives CDR1 SGHKS, CDR2 YYEKEE (reference sequence). V was pared by 4 bases and J by 4 bases, with 11 bases between. The CDR3 runs to 13 residues. TCRdb's copy holds only in-frame clones and misses some; the assay was immunoSEQ multiplex PCR. Of fewer than 20,000 clones in the sample, 70% to 90% were seen once. The sequencing here drew on PBMCs, taken 100 days after allogeneic stem cell transplant. This sequence originates from a male patient aged 55 to 70 who had an allogeneic stem cell transplant from a related donor, so the T cells may come from the graft donor. Some clones in this sample may be carry-over from other donors' samples. The chain is built from TRBV5-5 and TRBJ1-1, with D unresolved. CDR3 in DNA: TGTGCCAGCAGCCCCATAGGTTTCACTGAAGCTTTCTTT. This encodes CASSPIGFTEAFF. The full variable domain, completed using reference TRBV5-5 and TRBJ1-1, is DAGVTQSPTHLIKTRGQQVTLRCSPISGHKSVSWYQQVLGQGPQFIFQYYEKEERGRGNFPDRFSARQFPNYSSELNVNALLLGDSALYLCASSPIGFTEAFFGQGTRLTVV.